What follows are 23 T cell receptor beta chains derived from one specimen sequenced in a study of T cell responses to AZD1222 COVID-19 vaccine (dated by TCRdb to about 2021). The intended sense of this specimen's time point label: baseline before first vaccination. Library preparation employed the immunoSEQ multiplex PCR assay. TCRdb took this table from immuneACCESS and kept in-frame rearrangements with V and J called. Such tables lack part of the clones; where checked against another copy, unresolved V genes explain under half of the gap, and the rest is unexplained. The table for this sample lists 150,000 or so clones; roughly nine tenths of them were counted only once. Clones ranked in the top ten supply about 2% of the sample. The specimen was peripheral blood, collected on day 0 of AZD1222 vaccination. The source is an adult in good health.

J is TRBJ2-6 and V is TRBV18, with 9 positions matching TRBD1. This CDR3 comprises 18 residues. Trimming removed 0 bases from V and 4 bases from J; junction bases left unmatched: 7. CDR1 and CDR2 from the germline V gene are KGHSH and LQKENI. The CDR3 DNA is TGTGCCAGCTCACCACCGGTACAGGGGGCTCCCGGGGCCAACGTCCTGACTTTC. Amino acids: CASSPPVQGAPGANVLTF.

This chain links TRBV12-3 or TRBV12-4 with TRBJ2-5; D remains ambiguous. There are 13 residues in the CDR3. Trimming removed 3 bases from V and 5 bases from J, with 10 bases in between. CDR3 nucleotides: TGTGCCAGCAGTTTCAAGGGTGGGGAGACCCAGTACTTC. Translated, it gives CASSFKGGETQYF.

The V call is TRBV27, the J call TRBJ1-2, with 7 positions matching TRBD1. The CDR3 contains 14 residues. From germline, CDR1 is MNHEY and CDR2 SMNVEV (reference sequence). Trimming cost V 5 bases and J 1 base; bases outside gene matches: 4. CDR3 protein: CASSPRQGNYGYTF. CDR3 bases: TGTGCCAGCAGTCCACGACAGGGTAACTATGGCTACACCTTC.

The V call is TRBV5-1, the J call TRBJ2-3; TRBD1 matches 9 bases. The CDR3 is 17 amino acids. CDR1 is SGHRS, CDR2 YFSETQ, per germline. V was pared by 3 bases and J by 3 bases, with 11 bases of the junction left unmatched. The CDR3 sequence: CASSYGAGTGQTDTQYF. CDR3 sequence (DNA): TGCGCCAGCAGCTATGGTGCGGGGACAGGGCAGACAGATACGCAGTATTTT.

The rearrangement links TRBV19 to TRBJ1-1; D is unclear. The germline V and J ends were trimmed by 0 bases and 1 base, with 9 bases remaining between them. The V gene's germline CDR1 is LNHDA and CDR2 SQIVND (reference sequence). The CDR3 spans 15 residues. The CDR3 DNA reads TGTGCCAGTAGTATAGATTCCGCGTGGAACACTGAAGCTTTCTTT. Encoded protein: CASSIDSAWNTEAFF. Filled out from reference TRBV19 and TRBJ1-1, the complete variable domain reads DGGITQSPKYLFRKEGQNVTLSCEQNLNHDAMYWYRQDPGQGLRLIYYSQIVNDFQKGDIAEGYSVSREKKESFPLTVTSAQKNPTAFYLCASSIDSAWNTEAFFGQGTRLTVV.

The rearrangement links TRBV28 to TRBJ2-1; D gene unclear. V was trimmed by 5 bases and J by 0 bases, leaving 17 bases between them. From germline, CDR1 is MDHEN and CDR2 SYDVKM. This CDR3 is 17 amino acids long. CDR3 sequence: CASSPASGWSSYNEQFF. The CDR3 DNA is TGTGCCAGCAGTCCCGCATCGGGCTGGAGCTCCTACAATGAGCAGTTCTTC.

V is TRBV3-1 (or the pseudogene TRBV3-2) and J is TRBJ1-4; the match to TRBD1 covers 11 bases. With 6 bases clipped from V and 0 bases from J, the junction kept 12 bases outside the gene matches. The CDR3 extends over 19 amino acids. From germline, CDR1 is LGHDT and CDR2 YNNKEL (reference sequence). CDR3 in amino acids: CASRRTGGKERPTNEKLFF. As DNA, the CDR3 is TGTGCCAGCAGGAGGACAGGGGGCAAGGAACGTCCAACTAATGAAAAACTGTTTTTT.

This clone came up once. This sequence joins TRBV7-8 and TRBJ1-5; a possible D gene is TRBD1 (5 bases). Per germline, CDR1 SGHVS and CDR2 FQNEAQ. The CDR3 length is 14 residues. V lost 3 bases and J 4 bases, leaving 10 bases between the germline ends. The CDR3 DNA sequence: TGTGCCAGCAGCTTCCGGGACCAAAATCAGCCCCAGCATTTT. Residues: CASSFRDQNQPQHF.

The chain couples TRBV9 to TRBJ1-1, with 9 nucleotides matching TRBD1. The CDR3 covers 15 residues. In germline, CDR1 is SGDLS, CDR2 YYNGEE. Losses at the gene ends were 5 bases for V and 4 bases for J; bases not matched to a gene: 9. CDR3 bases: TGTGCCAGCAGTCCCTTGGGACAGGGTGGCACTGAAGCTTTCTTT. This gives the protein CASSPLGQGGTEAFF.

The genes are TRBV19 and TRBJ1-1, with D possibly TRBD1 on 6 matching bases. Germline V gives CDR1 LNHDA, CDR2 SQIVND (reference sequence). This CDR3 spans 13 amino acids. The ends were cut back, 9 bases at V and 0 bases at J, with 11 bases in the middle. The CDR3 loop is CASRQELNTEAFF. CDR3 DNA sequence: TGTGCCAGCCGACAGGAGCTGAACACTGAAGCTTTCTTT. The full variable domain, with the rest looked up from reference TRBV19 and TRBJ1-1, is DGGITQSPKYLFRKEGQNVTLSCEQNLNHDAMYWYRQDPGQGLRLIYYSQIVNDFQKGDIAEGYSVSREKKESFPLTVTSAQKNPTAFYLCASRQELNTEAFFGQGTRLTVV.

Here the CDR3 DNA reads TGTGCCAGCAGCTCGGACAGGGGCCAAGAGACCCAGTACTTC. This encodes CASSSDRGQETQYF. V and J are TRBV3-1 (or the pseudogene TRBV3-2) and TRBJ2-5; 9 bases fit TRBD1. The CDR3 has 14 amino acids. The trim removed 5 bases at V and 1 base at J, leaving 2 bases unmatched. Germline loops: CDR1 LGHDT, CDR2 YNNKEL (reference sequence).

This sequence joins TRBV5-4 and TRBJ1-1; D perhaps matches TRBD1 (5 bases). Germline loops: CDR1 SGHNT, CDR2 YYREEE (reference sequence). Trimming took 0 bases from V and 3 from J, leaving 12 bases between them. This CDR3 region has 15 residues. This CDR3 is CASSLGMSRDTEAFF. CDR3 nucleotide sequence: TGTGCCAGCAGCTTGGGGATGTCCAGGGACACTGAAGCTTTCTTT. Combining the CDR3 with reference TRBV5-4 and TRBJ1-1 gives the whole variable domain ETGVTQSPTHLIKTRGQQVTLRCSSQSGHNTVSWYQQALGQGPQFIFQYYREEENGRGNFPPRFSGLQFPNYSSELNVNALELDDSALYLCASSLGMSRDTEAFFGQGTRLTVV.

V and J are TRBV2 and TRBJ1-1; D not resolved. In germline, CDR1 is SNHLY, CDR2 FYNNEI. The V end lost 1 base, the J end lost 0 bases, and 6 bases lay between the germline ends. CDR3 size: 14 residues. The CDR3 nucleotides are TGTGCCAGCAGTGAAGTGGGAGTGAACACTGAAGCTTTCTTT. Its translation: CASSEVGVNTEAFF.

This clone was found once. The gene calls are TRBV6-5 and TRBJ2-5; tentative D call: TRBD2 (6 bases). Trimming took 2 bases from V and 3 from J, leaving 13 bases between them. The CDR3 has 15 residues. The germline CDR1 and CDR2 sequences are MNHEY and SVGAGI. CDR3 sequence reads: CASSYGGTGKETQYF. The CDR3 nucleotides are TGTGCCAGCAGTTACGGGGGGACGGGAAAAGAGACCCAGTACTTC.

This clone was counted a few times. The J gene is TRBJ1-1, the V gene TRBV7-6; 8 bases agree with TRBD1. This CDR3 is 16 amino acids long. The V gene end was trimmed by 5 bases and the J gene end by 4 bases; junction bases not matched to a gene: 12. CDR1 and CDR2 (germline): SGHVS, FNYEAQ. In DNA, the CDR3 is TGTGCCAGCAGCCGTACGCGAGACAGGGGTTTCACTGAAGCTTTCTTT. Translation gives CASSRTRDRGFTEAFF.

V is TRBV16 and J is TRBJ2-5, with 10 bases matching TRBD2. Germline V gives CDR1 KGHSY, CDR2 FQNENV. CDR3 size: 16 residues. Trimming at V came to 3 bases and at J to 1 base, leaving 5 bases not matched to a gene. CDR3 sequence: CASSHQAGGIQETQYF. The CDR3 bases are TGTGCCAGCAGCCATCAAGCGGGAGGGATCCAAGAGACCCAGTACTTC.

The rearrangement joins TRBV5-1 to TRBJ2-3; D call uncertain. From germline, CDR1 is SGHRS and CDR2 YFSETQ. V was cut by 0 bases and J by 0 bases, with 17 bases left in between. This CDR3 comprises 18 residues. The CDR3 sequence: CASSLAASSILSTDTQYF. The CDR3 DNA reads TGCGCCAGCAGCTTGGCGGCTAGTTCCATCCTTAGCACAGATACGCAGTATTTT.

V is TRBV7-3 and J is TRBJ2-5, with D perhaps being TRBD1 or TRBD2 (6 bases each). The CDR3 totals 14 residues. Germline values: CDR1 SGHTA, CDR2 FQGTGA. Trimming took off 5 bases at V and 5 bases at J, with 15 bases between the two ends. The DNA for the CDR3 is TGTGCCAGCAGCCCCAGCGGAGGGGGGGAGACCCAGTACTTC. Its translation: CASSPSGGGETQYF.

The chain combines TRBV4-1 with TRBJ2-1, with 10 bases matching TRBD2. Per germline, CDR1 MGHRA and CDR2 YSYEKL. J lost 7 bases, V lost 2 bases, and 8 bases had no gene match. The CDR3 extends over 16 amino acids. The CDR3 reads CASSQLSGRGLNEQFF. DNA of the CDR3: TGCGCCAGCAGCCAACTAAGCGGGAGGGGGCTGAATGAGCAGTTCTTC.

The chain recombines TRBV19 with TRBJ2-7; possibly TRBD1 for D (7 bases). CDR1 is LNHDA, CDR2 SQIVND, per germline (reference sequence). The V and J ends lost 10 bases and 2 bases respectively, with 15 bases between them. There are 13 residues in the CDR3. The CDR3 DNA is TGTGCCACCAGGGGGACTCTGACCTACGAGCAGTACTTC. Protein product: CATRGTLTYEQYF.

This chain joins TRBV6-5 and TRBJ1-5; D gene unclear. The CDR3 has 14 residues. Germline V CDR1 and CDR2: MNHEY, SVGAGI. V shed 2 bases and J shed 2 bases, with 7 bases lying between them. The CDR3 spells CASSYRAGNQPQHF. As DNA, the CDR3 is TGTGCCAGCAGTTACCGGGCGGGCAATCAGCCCCAGCATTTT.

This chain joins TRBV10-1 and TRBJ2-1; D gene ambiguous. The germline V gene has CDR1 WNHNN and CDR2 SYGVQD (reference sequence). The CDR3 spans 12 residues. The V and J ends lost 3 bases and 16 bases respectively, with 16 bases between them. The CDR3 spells CASSETAIPSFF. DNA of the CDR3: TGCGCCAGCAGTGAAACAGCAATTCCCTCATTCTTC.

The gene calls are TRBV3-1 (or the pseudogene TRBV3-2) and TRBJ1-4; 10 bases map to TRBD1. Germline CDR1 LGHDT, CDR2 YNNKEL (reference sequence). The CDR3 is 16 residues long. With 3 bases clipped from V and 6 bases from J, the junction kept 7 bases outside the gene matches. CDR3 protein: CASSHSHGTGDEKLFF. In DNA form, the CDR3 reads TGTGCCAGCAGCCATTCACACGGGACAGGGGATGAAAAACTGTTTTTT.